The sequence of this T cell receptor (beta chain) was determined in a study of cytomegalovirus exposure and HLA in healthy donors (TCRdb year 2017). About the study as a whole: According to a later analysis, the 100 to 150 validation repertoires were produced on the same platform as the approximately 620 repertoires of the first cohort. High-throughput TCR immunosequencing, statistical association of individual TCRs with disease status, and machine learning were combined to predict cytomegalovirus infection status. Besides the first cohort of approximately 710 subjects, a separate validation cohort made up of some 110 different subjects was used. The study was designed to test whether signatures of past pathogen exposure could be identified by cataloging public T cell receptors. The investigation overall reported the following: It was suggested by the authors that the approach could potentially be generalized to other disease states and immunological phenotypes. Cytomegalovirus status was reported to be diagnosed by the classifier with high specificity and sensitivity in both the original and validation cohorts. The study listed 150 to 200 TCR beta chains as associated with cytomegalovirus. Of the cluster scores, about 94% were above 0 in a later analysis, which found that TCRs clustered in the first cohort also tended to co-occur in the 130 or so validation repertoires. While some public TCRs were present in many individuals, most TCR sequences turned up only very rarely across donors. In vitro tests confirmed that a few of the cytomegalovirus-associated TCR beta chains recognize cytomegalovirus antigens. All 110 or so repertoires were used to score co-occurrence in the validation cohort in a later analysis, because that analysis had no HLA typing for the cohort.

Note on this clone: Its specific antigen is unknown. No per-base quality is available; no much larger clone lies one base away.

Library generation was performed with the immunoSEQ multiplex PCR assay. On the study's bioinformatics: A statistical classification framework was developed to diagnose cytomegalovirus status using the catalog of TCR beta chain sequences. TCRdb stores this immuneACCESS table with in-frame sequences only. Part of the clones is absent; in the studies checked, under half of the shortfall reflects unresolved V genes, and no reason is known for the rest. For V, J and clone size, that table is used; D and trimming come from the DNA. This sample has some 100,000 clones in its table, and around nine tenths of those were observed once. The top ten hold roughly 2.2% of the sample. The CDR3 covers 16 residues, taking in both the cysteine and the phenylalanine. Of all the DNA, just the CDR3 is kept, 48 bases in frame from base 1. The germline V gene specifies SNHLY as CDR1 and FYNNEI as CDR2. The germline V end is reduced by 3 bases and the J end by 4 bases; junction bases left unmatched: 5.

Donors formed part of the validation cohort, which comprised about 130 subjects and was distinct from the first cohort of 550 to 850 subjects. The chain is made from TRBV2 and TRBJ2-1, with 11 bases aligning to TRBD2. Material: PBMCs. The receptor was derived from a woman aged 18 to 35 in good health and CMV-seronegative. The CDR3 sequence is CASSDLLAGAYNEQFF. The DNA sequence is given as TGTGCCAGCAGTGACTTACTAGCGGGAGCGTACAATGAGCAGTTCTTC.